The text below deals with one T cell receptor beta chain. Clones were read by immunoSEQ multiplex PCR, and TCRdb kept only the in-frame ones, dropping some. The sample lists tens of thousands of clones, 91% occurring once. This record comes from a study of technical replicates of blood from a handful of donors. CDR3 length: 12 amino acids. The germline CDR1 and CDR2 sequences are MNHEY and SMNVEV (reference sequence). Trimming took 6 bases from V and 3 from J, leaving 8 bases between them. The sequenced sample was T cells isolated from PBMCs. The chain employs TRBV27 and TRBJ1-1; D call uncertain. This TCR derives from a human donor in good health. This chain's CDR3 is CASRQYHTEAFF. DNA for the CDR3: TGTGCCAGCAGACAGTACCACACTGAAGCTTTCTTT.